The next 24 T cell receptor beta chains were all read from a single sample in a study of metastatic and nonmetastatic thyroid tumors. Each patient came to thyroid surgery without any prior treatment (of any kind). TCRdb re-called clones via MiXCR from the PCR reads. The table records tens of thousands of clones, more than 20% of them present only once. The specimen sequenced was blood. Source of these receptors: a female donor with papillary thyroid cancer or a benign thyroid nodule (not recorded which). Some clones in this sample may be carry-over from other donors' samples.

This clone was seen repeatedly, ten times or more. V usage is TRBV30 and J usage is TRBJ1-3, with no clear D. Germline CDR1 reads GTSNPN; CDR2 reads SVGIG (reference sequence). The CDR3 contains 17 residues. V lost 0 bases, J lost 5 bases, and 20 bases lay in between. This CDR3 is CAWSVRDGGFRRNTIYF. CDR3 nucleotides: TGTGCCTGGAGTGTACGGGATGGCGGGTTTAGGCGAAACACCATATATTTT.

Ten or more counts support this clone. This chain uses TRBV28 with TRBJ2-2; D uncertain. Trimming stripped 6 bases from V and 0 bases from J, with 8 bases between. CDR3 length: 14 amino acids. Germline V gene lookup returns CDR1 MDHEN and CDR2 SYDVKM. The CDR3 nucleotides are TGTGCCAGCAGCCCCGGCGCGAACACCGGGGAGCTGTTTTTT. Residues: CASSPGANTGELFF.

In the case of this clone: At one end, the junction sequence differs from germline, possibly due to a read error. The CDR3 loop reads CATSRERYRGYEQYF. In DNA form, the CDR3 reads TGTGCCACCAGCAGAGAACGGTACAGGGGTTACGAGCAGTACTTT. The V and J genes are TRBV15 and TRBJ2-7; 7 positions agree with TRBD1. The CDR3 runs to 15 residues. Germline values: CDR1 LNHNV, CDR2 YYDKDF (reference sequence).

This clone was observed at least ten times. This chain joins TRBV3-1 and TRBJ2-2; the match to TRBD1 covers 9 bases. Trimming removed 4 bases from V and 2 bases from J; junction bases left unmatched: 11. Germline V gives CDR1 LGHDT, CDR2 YNNKEL (reference sequence). This CDR3 has 18 residues. This chain's CDR3 is CASSPQYGQGSNTGELFF. In nucleotides, the CDR3 is TGTGCCAGCAGCCCCCAATACGGACAGGGGAGCAACACCGGGGAGCTGTTTTTT.

This clone was seen at least ten times. A read error may explain this, as a much larger clone is one base away. The sample contains more than one DNA sequence encoding this CDR3. The rearrangement joins TRBV7-3 to TRBJ2-2; 8 positions match TRBD2. The germline CDR1 and CDR2 sequences are SGHTA and FQGTGA. The CDR3 covers 15 residues. CDR3 amino acids: CASRPGLGSTGELFF. For the CDR3, the DNA is TGTGCCAGCAGGCCGGGACTAGGTAGCACCGGGGAGTTGTTTTTT.

V is TRBV30 and J is TRBJ1-2; no clear D. Between the trimmed V and J ends, which lost 0 bases and 8 bases, there was a span of 13 bases. From germline, CDR1 is GTSNPN and CDR2 SVGIG (reference sequence). CDR3 length: 13 residues. CDR3 sequence (DNA): TGTGCCTGGAGTGTGGAAAGGGTGGGAGGCTACACCTTC. Residues: CAWSVERVGGYTF. Drawing the rest from reference TRBV30 and TRBJ1-2, the complete variable domain is SQTIHQWPATLVQPVGSPLSLECTVEGTSNPNLYWYRQAAGRGLQLLFYSVGIGQISSEVPQNLSASRPQDRQFILSSKKLLLSDSGFYLCAWSVERVGGYTFGSGTRLTVV.

This clone was counted many times. The CDR3 region is CASSQDSSDTEAFF. CDR3 DNA sequence: TGCGCCAGCAGTCAGGACAGCTCGGACACTGAAGCTTTCTTT. The chain has TRBV5-1 and TRBJ1-1; D is possibly TRBD1 (6 bases). The CDR3 loop spans 14 amino acids. Trimming left V 5 bases short and J 3 bases short, with 14 bases between. Germline values: CDR1 SGHRS, CDR2 YFSETQ.

There are a few counts of this clone. This chain connects TRBV28 to TRBJ1-3; unclear D gene. This CDR3 region has 13 residues. Germline V gives CDR1 MDHEN, CDR2 SYDVKM. Trimming stripped 2 bases from V and 2 bases from J, with 4 bases between. The CDR3 loop is CASSLRTGNTIYF. Written as DNA, the CDR3 is TGTGCCAGCAGTTTACGGACTGGAAACACCATATATTTT.

A word on this clone: Since the CDR3 does not end with the conserved phenylalanine or tryptophan, this likely comes from a read error. It is unclear where the CDR3 begins or ends on the DNA, so no DNA is shown, and the CDR3 is as TCRdb lists it. The rearrangement links TRBV6-1 to TRBJ2-5. 14 amino acids form the CDR3, both terminal residues included. CDR1 and CDR2 from the germline V gene are MNHNS and SASEGT. Here the CDR3 reads CASSEGQGGETLCV.

By proportion, this clone is medium-sized. The chain carries TRBV6-1 and TRBJ2-7, with 15 positions matching TRBD2. The CDR3 totals 17 residues. Trimming took 5 bases from V and 4 from J; bases not matched to a gene: 9. Germline V gene lookup returns CDR1 MNHNS and CDR2 SASEGT. The CDR3: CASSSIGLAGGRYEQYF. CDR3 DNA: TGTGCCAGCAGTTCAATAGGACTAGCGGGAGGGCGATACGAGCAGTACTTC.

This clone was counted at least ten times. V and J are TRBV5-1 and TRBJ2-5; 9 nucleotides line up with TRBD1. Germline CDR1 SGHRS, CDR2 YFSETQ. The V gene end was trimmed by 4 bases and the J gene end by 6 bases; junction bases not matched to a gene: 10. The CDR3 is 15 residues long. The CDR3, as DNA: TGCGCCAGCAGCGCGACTGGGACAGGGAAACAGACCCAGTACTTC. Its protein is CASSATGTGKQTQYF.

This clone was seen only a few times. This chain connects TRBV6-1 to TRBJ2-7; no firm D call. Germline CDR1 reads MNHNS; CDR2 reads SASEGT. V shed 6 bases and J shed 2 bases, with 14 bases lying between them. The CDR3 consists of 14 residues. The CDR3 protein is CASRQPREAYEQYF. Written as DNA, the CDR3 is TGTGCCAGCAGACAACCCCGTGAGGCCTACGAGCAGTACTTC.

This clone was observed many times. The gene calls are TRBV5-4 and TRBJ2-1, with a possible D match to TRBD1 (6 bases). V lost 6 bases, J lost 2 bases, and 12 bases lay in between. CDR3 size: 14 residues. Looked up from germline, CDR1 is SGHNT and CDR2 is YYREEE (reference sequence). The DNA of the CDR3 is TGTGCCAGCACCTGGGACACTCCCTACAATGAGCAGTTCTTC. This sequence encodes CASTWDTPYNEQFF.

As to this clone: The conserved phenylalanine or tryptophan normally closing the CDR3 is absent here, so this likely arose from a read error. The V call is TRBV12-3 or TRBV12-4, the J call TRBJ2-1, with TRBD2 matching over 11 bases. The CDR3 runs 14 residues. V lost 9 bases and J lost 8; bases outside the gene matches: 9. The CDR3: CARTLLAGVDEQFL. In DNA, the CDR3 is TGTGCCAGAACGCTACTAGCGGGAGTGGATGAGCAGTTCCTC.

This clone was recorded a few times. The rearrangement joins TRBV28 to TRBJ2-7; no clear D. This CDR3 region has 14 residues. V was pared by 6 bases and J by 1 base, with 13 bases between. From germline, CDR1 is MDHEN and CDR2 SYDVKM. The CDR3 DNA follows: TGTGCCAGCAGCCGTTGGGGTACATCCTACGAGCAGTACTTC. This sequence encodes CASSRWGTSYEQYF.

This clone was observed many times. A much larger clone lies one base from this, so it may be a read error. Lacking the conserved final phenylalanine or tryptophan, this CDR3 likely reflects a read error. V is TRBV20-1 and J is TRBJ1-3, with TRBD1 as a possible D gene (5 bases). The ends were cut back, 2 bases at V and 4 bases at J, with 9 bases in the middle. CDR1 DFQATT and CDR2 SNEGSKA come from the germline V gene (reference sequence). CDR3 size: 13 residues. CDR3 protein: CSARQGSGNTIYS. The DNA of the CDR3 is TGCAGTGCTAGACAGGGATCAGGAAACACCATATATTCT.

This clone came up many times. The CDR3, as DNA: TGCAGTGCAACCGGGACGGAGAATCAGCCCCAGCATTTT. Translation gives CSATGTENQPQHF. The chain carries TRBV20-1 and TRBJ1-5; D possibly corresponds to TRBD1 (5 bases). Germline V CDR1 and CDR2: DFQATT, SNEGSKA (reference sequence). The CDR3 totals 13 residues. Between the trimmed V and J ends, which lost 6 bases and 4 bases, there was a span of 13 bases.

This clone turned up a few times. A junction end diverges from the germline sequence, so it may reflect a read error. J is TRBJ1-2 and V is TRBV19; D is uncertain. This CDR3 is built from 12 residues. Germline-derived CDR1 and CDR2 are LNHDA and SQIVND (reference sequence). The CDR3 protein is CASRHPPCGCTF. In nucleotides, the CDR3 is TGTGCCAGTAGACATCCACCATGCGGCTGCACCTTC.

This clone was found many times. A much larger clone lies one base from this, so it may be a read error. Other DNA sequences within the sample encode an identical CDR3. The J gene is TRBJ2-1, the V gene TRBV6-5; TRBD2 matches at 7 bases. The CDR3 has 14 residues. The germline gives CDR1 MNHEY, CDR2 SVGAGI. CDR3 bases: TGCGCCAGCAGTTATACGGGAGGACACAATGAGCAGTTCTTC. Protein: CASSYTGGHNEQFF.

This clone was recorded many times. Other DNA variants within this sample encode the same CDR3. This chain connects TRBV10-3 to TRBJ2-3; 10 nucleotides align to TRBD2. V was pared by 2 bases and J by 5 bases, with 7 bases of the junction left unmatched. Germline lookup yields CDR1 ENHRY and CDR2 SYGVKD. The CDR3 runs 16 residues. CDR3 region: CAISEQHLAGVDTQYF. CDR3 bases: TGTGCCATCAGTGAGCAACATCTAGCGGGAGTAGATACGCAGTATTTT.

This clone was observed many times. This chain uses TRBV7-2 with TRBJ1-1; TRBD1 matches at 7 bases. V lost 3 bases and J lost 2; bases outside the gene matches: 12. This CDR3 contains 17 residues. From germline, CDR1 is SGHTA and CDR2 FQGNSA. The CDR3 DNA sequence: TGTGCCAGCAGCTTTCCGGGACAGCTTTGGATAAACACTGAAGCTTTCTTT. This encodes CASSFPGQLWINTEAFF.

The chain combines TRBV6-1 with TRBJ2-2; D is unclear. The CDR3 loop spans 12 amino acids. Between the trimmed V and J ends, which lost 9 bases and 3 bases, there was a span of 8 bases. Germline assignment: CDR1 MNHNS and CDR2 SASEGT. The CDR3 region has the DNA TGTGCCAGAAGGGCGTACACCGGGGAGCTGTTTTTT. This sequence encodes CARRAYTGELFF.

On this clone itself: With a much larger clone just one base away, this may be a read error. Additional DNA sequences in this sample encode the identical CDR3. The chain carries TRBV4-2 and TRBJ2-1; D not certain. Per germline, CDR1 LGHNA and CDR2 YNFKEQ. The CDR3 runs 15 residues. CDR3 sequence reads: CASSQEVGFYNEQFF. The CDR3 DNA sequence: TGTGCCAGTAGCCAAGAGGTCGGGTTCTACAATGAGCAGTTCTTC.

There are many counts of this clone. The rearrangement joins TRBV30 to TRBJ2-2; TRBD2 matches at 9 bases. The trim removed 2 bases at V and 7 bases at J, leaving 17 bases unmatched. Germline assignment: CDR1 GTSNPN and CDR2 SVGIG (reference sequence). CDR3 size: 18 residues. As DNA, the CDR3 is TGTGCCTGGAGTCGACCCTTTTCATCTAGCGGGAAGAACGGGGAGCTGTTTTTT. As protein: CAWSRPFSSSGKNGELFF.